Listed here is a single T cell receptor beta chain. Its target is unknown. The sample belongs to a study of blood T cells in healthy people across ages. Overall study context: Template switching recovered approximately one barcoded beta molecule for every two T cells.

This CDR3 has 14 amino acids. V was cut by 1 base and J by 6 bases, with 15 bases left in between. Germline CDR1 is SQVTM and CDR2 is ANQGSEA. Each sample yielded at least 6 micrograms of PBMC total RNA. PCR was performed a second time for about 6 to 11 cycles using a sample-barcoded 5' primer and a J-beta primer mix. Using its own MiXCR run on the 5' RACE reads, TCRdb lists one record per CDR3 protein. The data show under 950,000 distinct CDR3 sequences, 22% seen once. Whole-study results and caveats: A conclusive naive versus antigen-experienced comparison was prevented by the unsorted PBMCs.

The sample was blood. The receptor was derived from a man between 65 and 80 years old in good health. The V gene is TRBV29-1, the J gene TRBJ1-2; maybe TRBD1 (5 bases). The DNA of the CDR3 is TGCAGCGTTGAAGTATTGGGGGGAATCGATGGCTACACCTTC. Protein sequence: CSVEVLGGIDGYTF.